The rows below give T cell receptor beta chains drawn from one sample of a study of T cell repertoires in cytomegalovirus infection. TCRdb ran MiXCR on the reads and lists one entry per CDR3 protein. The table shows hundreds of thousands of distinct CDR3 sequences, with 35% occurring only once. Material for sequencing was PBMCs. Receptor source: a human donor in good health (CMV status not recorded). Some clones in this sample may be carry-over from other donors' samples. CDR3s include the opening cysteine and the closing phenylalanine or tryptophan. D genes are given only for firm matches. Clone size is shown for a subset of rows, as once, few, many or a class of expanded clone.

V	D	size	J	CDR3	DNA
TRBV6-5	TRBD1	NA	TRBJ1-5	CASSYYPGTGNQPQHF	TGTGCCAGCAGTTACTACCCAGGGACAGGCAATCAGCCCCAGCATTTT
TRBV2	TRBD1	few	TRBJ2-3	CASTVTGIPDTQYF	TGTGCCAGCACAGTGACAGGGATCCCAGATACGCAGTATTTT
TRBV6-1	NA	few	TRBJ1-1	CASGRSARSEAFF	TGTGCCAGCGGCCGATCCGCCCGCAGTGAAGCTTTCTTT
TRBV24-1	NA	NA	TRBJ2-1	CATSARGEQFF	TGTGCCACCAGTGCAAGGGGTGAGCAGTTCTTC
TRBV24-1	TRBD2	few	TRBJ2-7	CAPGGVSYEQYF	TGTGCCCCGGGGGGGGTTTCCTACGAGCAGTACTTC
TRBV2	TRBD1	NA	TRBJ2-7	CASSEPRDRGRHEQYF	TGTGCCAGCAGTGAGCCCCGGGACAGGGGGCGCCACGAGCAGTACTTC
TRBV28	NA	NA	TRBJ1-2	CATVGAVPSYGYTF	TGTGCCACCGTGGGGGCAGTCCCTTCTTATGGCTACACCTTC
TRBV14	TRBD1	NA	TRBJ2-2	CASSQPGTGNTGELFF	TGTGCCAGCAGCCAACCCGGGACAGGGAACACCGGGGAGCTGTTTTTT
TRBV19	NA	NA	TRBJ2-5	CASSTKRTQYF	TGTGCCAGTAGTACGAAGAGGACCCAGTACTTC
TRBV20-1	TRBD1	NA	TRBJ2-7	CSAPIRQGRYEQYF	TGCAGTGCCCCGATCCGACAGGGACGCTACGAGCAGTACTTC
TRBV29-1	TRBD1	NA	TRBJ2-1	CSVPRRDRAYNEQFF	TGCAGCGTCCCTCGCCGCGACAGGGCCTACAATGAGCAGTTCTTC
TRBV7-9	NA	few	TRBJ2-2	CAVSVRGLGGTGELFF	TGTGCCGTCTCAGTTCGGGGGCTAGGAGGCACCGGGGAGCTGTTTTTT
TRBV5-5	TRBD1	NA	TRBJ2-7	CASRGQESYEQYF	TGTGCCAGCAGGGGACAGGAATCCTACGAGCAGTACTTC
TRBV4-2	NA	NA	TRBJ1-4	CASSQADFNEKLFF	TGTGCCAGCAGCCAAGCGGACTTTAATGAAAAACTGTTTTTT
TRBV6-6	NA	NA	TRBJ2-5	CASSYSMAGSYF	TGTGCCAGCAGTTACTCGATGGCAGGGAGCTACTTC
TRBV7-4	NA	NA	TRBJ2-4	CASSPFWGENIQYF	TGTGCCAGCAGCCCCTTTTGGGGGGAAAACATTCAGTACTTC
TRBV7-8	NA	many	TRBJ1-5	CASSPRDSLQPQHF	TGTGCCAGCAGCCCCCGGGACTCCCTTCAGCCCCAGCATTTT
TRBV4-3	TRBD1	NA	TRBJ1-2	CASSWTGNGYTF	TGCGCCAGCAGCTGGACAGGAAATGGCTACACCTTC
TRBV19	TRBD1	few	TRBJ1-1	CASRHRNRGHDEAFF	TGTGCCAGTAGACACAGAAACAGGGGGCATGATGAAGCTTTCTTT
TRBV10-3	NA	NA	TRBJ1-2	CAISESKVGESNYGYTF	TGTGCCATCAGTGAGTCGAAAGTGGGGGAATCTAACTATGGCTACACCTTC
TRBV20-1	NA	once	TRBJ2-1	CSAHAPPGNEQFF	TGCAGTGCTCATGCGCCCCCGGGCAATGAGCAGTTCTTC
TRBV12-3/TRBV12-4	NA	NA	TRBJ2-5	CASSLGVMYETQYF	TGTGCCAGCAGTTTAGGGGTGATGTATGAGACCCAGTACTTC
TRBV12-3/TRBV12-4	NA	many	TRBJ1-2	CASSFGGGYTF	TGTGCCAGCAGTTTTGGGGGTGGCTACACCTTC
TRBV7-9	NA	few	TRBJ1-1	CASRRAGTNMNTEAFF	TGTGCCAGCAGGCGGGCAGGGACCAATATGAACACTGAAGCTTTCTTT
TRBV2	TRBD1	few	TRBJ1-4	CASRSGTGGTNEKLFF	TGTGCCAGCCGTTCGGGGACAGGGGGAACTAATGAAAAACTGTTTTTT
TRBV14	NA	NA	TRBJ1-2	CASSQEGRRYGYTF	TGTGCCAGCAGCCAAGAGGGCCGGCGCTATGGCTACACCTTC
TRBV7-9	TRBD1	few	TRBJ2-7	CASSPNPGGEQYF	TGTGCCAGCAGCCCGAACCCAGGGGGCGAGCAGTACTTC
TRBV2	NA	few	TRBJ1-2	CASSEGQTLYGYTF	TGTGCCAGCAGTGAGGGGCAGACCCTTTATGGCTACACCTTC
TRBV28	TRBD1	NA	TRBJ1-5	CASSLFTGAMGNQPQHF	TGTGCCAGCAGTTTATTCACAGGGGCCATGGGCAATCAGCCCCAGCATTTT
TRBV7-2	NA	NA	TRBJ2-7	CASSTNGGRTYEQYF	TGTGCCAGCAGCACCAACGGGGGGCGAACCTACGAGCAGTACTTC
TRBV7-9	NA	NA	TRBJ1-2	CASSLALGTDGYTF	TGTGCCAGCAGCTTAGCGCTTGGGACGGATGGCTACACCTTC
TRBV6-6	NA	NA	TRBJ2-5	CASSYSAHRASRETQYF	TGTGCCAGCAGTTACTCGGCACACCGGGCGTCCCGAGAGACCCAGTACTTC
TRBV20-1	NA	NA	TRBJ1-2	CSARATGPYGYTF	TGCAGTGCGCGGGCAACGGGGCCCTATGGCTACACCTTC
TRBV27	TRBD1	few	TRBJ1-1	CASSFIPGTGMNTEAFF	TGTGCCAGCAGCTTTATCCCCGGGACAGGGATGAACACTGAAGCTTTCTTT
TRBV5-1	TRBD1	NA	TRBJ1-2	CASSWGQSNYGYTF	TGCGCCAGCAGCTGGGGACAGTCTAACTATGGCTACACCTTC
TRBV7-9	TRBD2	few	TRBJ2-3	CASSPRSLAGGLDTQYF	TGTGCCAGCAGCCCCCGGTCGCTAGCGGGGGGGCTAGATACGCAGTATTTT
TRBV19	TRBD2	few	TRBJ2-4	CASSIAGGPNIQYF	TGTGCCAGTAGTATAGCGGGAGGGCCCAACATTCAGTACTTC